Sequencing of this T cell receptor beta chain was carried out in a study of cytomegalovirus exposure and HLA in healthy donors. CDR3 length equals 14 residues. CDR1 and CDR2 from the germline V gene are MNHEY and SMNVEV (reference sequence). V lost 7 bases and J 4 bases, leaving 13 bases between the germline ends. Both 60 Vbeta primers and 13 Jbeta primers went into the PCR. Only in-frame clones appear in the TCRdb table, and some are missing; sequencing was by immunoSEQ multiplex PCR. Among about 110,000 clones listed, about four fifths were seen once. The specimen was PBMCs. This sequence joins TRBV27 and TRBJ2-2; no definite D call. The source is a man in his fifties or sixties in good health and CMV-seronegative. CDR3 sequence (DNA): TGTGCCAGCAACTTGGGCCCGTCCACCGGGGAGCTGTTTTTT. It specifies CASNLGPSTGELFF.